These 18 T cell receptor beta chains share one sample of origin, sequenced in a study of post-analysis software for immune sequencing data. Unique molecular identifiers were carried by the TCR beta cDNA libraries. TCRdb reprocessed the PCR reads via MiXCR and lists one record per CDR3 protein. Of approximately 440,000 distinct CDR3 sequences in the sample, around 40% were seen once. Study conclusions and caveats: Patients used about 5 TRBV segments, including TRBV5-6, TRBV5-1 and TRBV20-1, more often than controls.

These receptors have no identified antigens. Sequences were obtained from blood. These receptors all stem from a girl aged 5 to 17 with multiple sclerosis.

The V and J genes are TRBV4-1 and TRBJ2-4; TRBD1 matches 9 bases. V lost 0 bases, J lost 8 bases, and 5 bases stayed unmatched. Looked up from germline, CDR1 is MGHRA and CDR2 is YSYEKL. The CDR3 covers 15 residues. DNA for the CDR3: TGCGCCAGCAGCCAAGAAGGGACAGGGCTGGACATTCAGTACTTC. Translated, it gives CASSQEGTGLDIQYF.

This clonotype was seen a handful of times. Here the CDR3 reads CASSFEGSGNTIYF. The CDR3 DNA follows: TGTGCCAGCAGCTTTGAAGGCTCTGGAAACACCATATATTTT. V usage is TRBV5-5 and J usage is TRBJ1-3; D is ambiguous. Germline assignment: CDR1 SGHKS and CDR2 YYEKEE (reference sequence). Trimming left V 2 bases short and J 0 bases short, with 6 bases between. This CDR3 contains 14 residues.

The chain uses TRBV29-1 and TRBJ1-4, with D unresolved. The CDR3 totals 12 residues. The germline V gene encodes CDR1 SQVTM and CDR2 ANQGSEA. V was clipped by 1 base and J by 10 bases, with 10 bases between them. The CDR3 is CSVEVRERKLFF. The DNA of the CDR3 is TGCAGCGTTGAAGTGCGGGAGAGAAAACTGTTTTTT.

This chain links TRBV5-1 with TRBJ2-2, with D possibly matching TRBD1 (6 bases). The germline V gene has CDR1 SGHRS and CDR2 YFSETQ. V lost 1 base to trimming and J lost 7 bases, with 11 bases between them. This CDR3 is 14 amino acids long. The CDR3 coding sequence is TGCGCCAGCAGCTTGCCAGGGGACAACGGGGAGCTGTTTTTT. Translated, it gives CASSLPGDNGELFF.

This chain joins TRBV20-1 and TRBJ1-4, with a weak D call TRBD1 (5 bases). The germline V gene encodes CDR1 DFQATT and CDR2 SNEGSKA (reference sequence). This CDR3 has 13 residues. Trimming took off 0 bases at V and 10 bases at J, with 12 bases between the two ends. The CDR3 coding sequence is TGCAGTGCTAGAGATCGGGGCCTAGGAAAACTGTTTTTT. It codes for CSARDRGLGKLFF.

This rearrangement joins TRBV7-2 to TRBJ2-1; 7 nucleotides agree with TRBD2. The CDR3 spans 16 residues. The ends lost 1 base at V and 5 bases at J; junction bases unmatched: 8. Germline assignment: CDR1 SGHTA and CDR2 FQGNSA. The CDR3 region is CASSLVGGSPHNEQFF. The CDR3 DNA sequence: TGTGCCAGCAGCTTAGTCGGCGGGAGTCCCCACAATGAGCAGTTCTTC.

This clonotype has only a few counts. The chain combines TRBV5-1 with TRBJ2-1; 8 bases line up with TRBD1. V dropped 3 bases and J dropped 2; count of bases not matched to a gene: 4. Germline loops: CDR1 SGHRS, CDR2 YFSETQ. CDR3 length: 15 residues. CDR3 sequence reads: CASSSTGETYNEQFF. The DNA of the CDR3 is TGCGCCAGCAGCTCGACAGGGGAAACCTACAATGAGCAGTTCTTC.

The V call is TRBV4-1, the J call TRBJ2-5; 10 bases match TRBD2. This CDR3 spans 14 amino acids. Germline loops: CDR1 MGHRA, CDR2 YSYEKL. V lost 1 base and J lost 11; bases outside the gene matches: 7. CDR3 loop: CASSQAVLAGWQYF. CDR3 in DNA: TGCGCCAGCAGCCAAGCGGTACTAGCGGGATGGCAGTACTTC.

The rearrangement links TRBV6-5 to TRBJ2-7; 10 nucleotides agree with TRBD2. V lost 1 base to trimming and J lost 0 bases; unmatched junction nucleotides: 9. Germline assignment: CDR1 MNHEY and CDR2 SVGAGI. The CDR3 extends over 18 amino acids. The DNA of the CDR3 is TGTGCCAGCAGTTACTTTTCTAGCGGGAGACCCTCCTCCTACGAGCAGTACTTC. Encoded protein: CASSYFSSGRPSSYEQYF.

The V and J genes are TRBV12-3 or TRBV12-4 and TRBJ1-2; 7 nucleotides match TRBD1. There are 13 residues in the CDR3. Trimming at V came to 7 bases and at J to 7 bases, leaving 9 bases not matched to a gene. The CDR3 coding sequence is TGTGCCAGCACCGTGGGGACAGTAGGTGGCTACACCTTC. This gives the protein CASTVGTVGGYTF.

The V gene is TRBV7-2, the J gene TRBJ2-5, with 11 bases aligning to TRBD2. V dropped 0 bases and J dropped 11; count of bases not matched to a gene: 11. The germline V gene has CDR1 SGHTA and CDR2 FQGNSA. This CDR3 spans 16 amino acids. The CDR3 region is CASSLATSGSRLGQYF. The CDR3 DNA reads TGTGCCAGCAGCTTAGCAACTAGCGGGAGCAGGTTGGGGCAGTACTTC. The whole variable domain, filled in from reference TRBV7-2 and TRBJ2-5, reads GAGVSQSPSNKVTEKGKDVELRCDPISGHTALYWYRQSLGQGLEFLIYFQGNSAPDKSGLPSDRFSAERTGGSVSTLTIQRTQQEDSAVYLCASSLATSGSRLGQYFGPGTRLLVL.

This clonotype came up once. The chain couples TRBV12-3 or TRBV12-4 to TRBJ1-1; a possible D gene is TRBD1 (6 bases). Trimming removed 6 bases at V and 10 bases at J, with 18 bases between. The CDR3 runs 13 residues. CDR3 sequence: CASSSPPGAGAFF. The CDR3 region has the DNA TGTGCCAGCAGCTCCCCTCCGGGGGCTGGAGCTTTCTTT.

The CDR3 DNA reads TGTGCCAGCAGCTCCTCCGGACTGGGACAAGAGACCCAGTACTTC. It yields the protein CASSSSGLGQETQYF. The gene calls are TRBV7-9 and TRBJ2-5; TRBD2 might be the D (5 bases). From germline, CDR1 is SEHNR and CDR2 FQNEAQ (reference sequence). The CDR3 consists of 15 residues. V gave up 4 bases and J gave up 2 bases, with 14 bases separating them.

This clonotype showed up just a few times. In DNA, the CDR3 is TGCGCCAGCAGCGTGGGACAGGGACCCGTGGAGCAGTACTTC. This gives the protein CASSVGQGPVEQYF. The chain combines TRBV5-1 with TRBJ2-7; 9 nucleotides match TRBD1. Germline V CDR1 and CDR2: SGHRS, YFSETQ. This CDR3 is built from 14 residues. V gave up 4 bases and J gave up 7 bases; unmatched junction bases: 9.

The chain is built from TRBV5-1 and TRBJ2-1; the D is unclear. The germline gives CDR1 SGHRS, CDR2 YFSETQ. The CDR3 covers 15 residues. V was trimmed by 0 bases and J by 0 bases, leaving 7 bases between them. This CDR3 is CASSLGARSYNEQFF. The CDR3 DNA follows: TGCGCCAGCAGCTTGGGGGCCCGCTCCTACAATGAGCAGTTCTTC.

The CDR3 spells CSARDSGGLIYEQYF. The DNA for the CDR3 is TGCAGTGCTAGAGATAGCGGGGGGCTCATTTACGAGCAGTACTTC. This chain links TRBV20-1 with TRBJ2-7; 10 bases line up with TRBD2. V trimming: 0 bases; J trimming: 4 bases; junction bases outside the gene matches: 6. The germline V gene has CDR1 DFQATT and CDR2 SNEGSKA (reference sequence). The CDR3 spans 15 residues.

J is TRBJ2-5 and V is TRBV29-1; no definite D call. CDR3 length equals 13 residues. CDR1 is SQVTM and CDR2 is ANQGSEA in the germline V gene. Trimming removed 1 base at V and 2 bases at J, with 8 bases between. CDR3 protein: CSVEVEAQETQYF. The CDR3 DNA reads TGCAGCGTTGAAGTAGAAGCACAAGAGACCCAGTACTTC.

The chain couples TRBV27 to TRBJ1-1; 8 nucleotides match TRBD1. The length of the CDR3 is 15 residues. The germline V gene has CDR1 MNHEY and CDR2 SMNVEV (reference sequence). V lost 6 bases, J lost 2 bases, and 8 bases stayed unmatched. This chain's CDR3 is CASRSTGAGNTEAFF. Written as DNA, the CDR3 is TGTGCCAGCAGGTCGACAGGGGCTGGTAACACTGAAGCTTTCTTT.